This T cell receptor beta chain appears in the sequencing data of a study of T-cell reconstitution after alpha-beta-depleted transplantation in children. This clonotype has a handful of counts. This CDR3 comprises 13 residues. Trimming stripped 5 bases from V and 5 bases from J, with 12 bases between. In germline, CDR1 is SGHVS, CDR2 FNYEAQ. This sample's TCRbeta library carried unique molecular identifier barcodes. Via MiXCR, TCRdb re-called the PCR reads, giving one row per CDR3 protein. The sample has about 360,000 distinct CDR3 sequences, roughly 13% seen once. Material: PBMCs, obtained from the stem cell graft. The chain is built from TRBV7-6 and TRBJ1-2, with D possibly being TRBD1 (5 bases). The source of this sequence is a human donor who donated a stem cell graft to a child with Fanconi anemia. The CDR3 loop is CASSPVGGYGYTF. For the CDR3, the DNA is TGTGCCAGCAGCCCTGTGGGGGGATATGGCTACACCTTC.